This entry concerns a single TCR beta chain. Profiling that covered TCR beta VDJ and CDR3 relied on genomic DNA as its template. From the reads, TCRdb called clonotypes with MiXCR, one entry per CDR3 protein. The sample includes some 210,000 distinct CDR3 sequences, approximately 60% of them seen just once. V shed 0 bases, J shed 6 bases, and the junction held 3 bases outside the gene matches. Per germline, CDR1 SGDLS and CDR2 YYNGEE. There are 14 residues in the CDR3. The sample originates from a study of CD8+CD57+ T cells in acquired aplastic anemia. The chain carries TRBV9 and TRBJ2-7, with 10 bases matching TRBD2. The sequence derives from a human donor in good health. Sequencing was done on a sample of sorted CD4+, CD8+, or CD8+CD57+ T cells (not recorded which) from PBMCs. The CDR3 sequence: CASSVVAGGGEQYF. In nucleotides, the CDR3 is TGTGCCAGCAGCGTAGTAGCGGGAGGCGGCGAGCAGTACTTC.